Shown below are 24 T cell receptor beta chains from a single sample sequenced in a study of T cells after yellow fever vaccination. TCRdb reprocessed the 5' RACE reads via MiXCR and lists one record per CDR3 protein. The profile shows 340,000 or so distinct CDR3 sequences, around 12% of them singletons. Source: CD4+ T cells sorted from PBMCs, taken 15 days after the yellow fever booster vaccination. The receptors here all came from a man aged 18 to 29 who received the YFV17D yellow fever vaccine.

The V call is TRBV28, the J call TRBJ1-4; TRBD1 agrees at 7 bases. Germline V gives CDR1 MDHEN, CDR2 SYDVKM. The CDR3 has 15 amino acids. Trimming removed 4 bases from V and 6 bases from J; junction bases left unmatched: 8. The CDR3 DNA follows: TGTGCCAGCAGTTCAGGACAGGCTCGAGATGAAAAACTGTTTTTT. The encoded protein is CASSSGQARDEKLFF.

CDR3 nucleotide sequence: TGTGCCAGCAGTTACCGGGGAAATGAGCAGTTCTTC. Translating gives CASSYRGNEQFF. The gene calls are TRBV6-2 or TRBV6-3 and TRBJ2-1; possibly TRBD2 for D (5 bases). The CDR3 has 12 amino acids. Germline V gene lookup returns CDR1 MNHEY and CDR2 SVGEGT. V lost 2 bases to trimming and J lost 7 bases, with 6 bases between them.

Points on this clonotype: One end of the junction does not line up with germline, which may come from a read error. The rearrangement joins TRBV7-7 to TRBJ2-3; possibly TRBD1 or TRBD2 for D (5 bases each). Germline values: CDR1 SSHAT, CDR2 FNYEAQ (reference sequence). CDR3 length: 13 amino acids. CDR3 coding DNA: TGTGCTAGCAGCCAGACGACCGGGGCTACGCAGTATTTT. Translation gives CASSQTTGATQYF.

Ten or more counts support this clonotype. The V call is TRBV6-2 or TRBV6-3, the J call TRBJ2-7, with D perhaps being TRBD1 or TRBD2 (5 bases each). This CDR3 is built from 15 residues. V lost 2 bases and J lost 5, with 16 bases in between. CDR1 and CDR2 (germline): MNHEY, SVGEGT. The CDR3 protein is CASSYRDPTRHEQYF. The CDR3 DNA reads TGTGCCAGCAGTTACCGGGACCCAACTCGGCACGAGCAGTACTTC.

CDR3 coding DNA: TGCGCCAGCGTGAGGGGTAGCGGAGAGACCCAGTACTTC. Its translation: CASVRGSGETQYF. The gene calls are TRBV5-1 and TRBJ2-5, with D possibly being TRBD2 (6 bases). V dropped 7 bases and J dropped 4 bases, with 14 bases sitting between them. Germline V gene data show CDR1 as SGHRS and CDR2 as YFSETQ. This CDR3 is built from 13 residues. Drawing the rest from reference TRBV5-1 and TRBJ2-5, the complete variable domain is KAGVTQTPRYLIKTRGQQVTLSCSPISGHRSVSWYQQTPGQGLQFLFEYFSETQRNKGNFPGRFSGRQFSNSRSEMNVSTLELGDSALYLCASVRGSGETQYFGPGTRLLVL.

The J gene is TRBJ1-6, the V gene TRBV28; maybe TRBD1 (5 bases). The germline V gene encodes CDR1 MDHEN and CDR2 SYDVKM. V was shortened by 5 bases and J by 5 bases, with 16 bases between the two germline ends. This CDR3 comprises 16 residues. As DNA, the CDR3 is TGTGCCAGCAGTCGCACGTCGGGACCGCATAATTCACCCCTCCACTTT. As protein: CASSRTSGPHNSPLHF.

This clonotype has only a few counts. The V and J genes are TRBV9 and TRBJ1-5; D call uncertain. Germline values: CDR1 SGDLS, CDR2 YYNGEE. This CDR3 spans 15 amino acids. The V and J ends lost 0 bases and 1 base respectively, with 8 bases between them. As DNA, the CDR3 is TGTGCCAGCAGCGTAGGTCCGGACAGCAATCAGCCCCAGCATTTT. Amino acid sequence: CASSVGPDSNQPQHF.

This clonotype showed up many times. This CDR3 is CASSLAQGDQPQHF. The DNA for the CDR3 is TGTGCCAGCAGTTTGGCACAGGGAGATCAGCCCCAGCATTTT. The gene calls are TRBV28 and TRBJ1-5; a weak D match, TRBD1 (6 bases). The V end lost 3 bases, the J end lost 5 bases, and 11 bases lay between the germline ends. Germline CDR1 is MDHEN and CDR2 is SYDVKM. The CDR3 length is 14 residues.

The rearrangement links TRBV5-1 to TRBJ2-2; D is perhaps TRBD1 or TRBD2 (5 bases each). CDR3 size: 15 residues. Germline CDR1 and CDR2: SGHRS and YFSETQ. V gave up 3 bases and J gave up 0 bases, with 9 bases separating them. DNA of the CDR3: TGCGCCAGCAGCTGGGGGACCACGAACACCGGGGAGCTGTTTTTT. Its protein is CASSWGTTNTGELFF.

The chain couples TRBV25-1 to TRBJ1-2; 8 bases match TRBD1. The V gene's germline CDR1 is MGHDK and CDR2 SYGVNS. The J segment lost 8 bases and the V segment lost 6 bases, leaving 8 bases of the junction unmatched. CDR3 length: 13 residues. This CDR3 reads CASRATGAGGYTF. The CDR3 bases are TGTGCCAGCAGGGCGACAGGGGCAGGAGGCTACACCTTC.

At least ten counts were recorded for this clonotype. J is TRBJ2-1 and V is TRBV27; 12 bases match TRBD2. The CDR3 length is 15 residues. Germline V gene sequence: CDR1 MNHEY, CDR2 SMNVEV (reference sequence). The ends lost 6 bases at V and 2 bases at J; junction bases unmatched: 2. This chain's CDR3 is CASSSSGGAYNEQFF. The CDR3 DNA follows: TGTGCCAGCAGCTCTAGCGGGGGGGCCTACAATGAGCAGTTCTTC.

This clonotype was counted between two and nine times. This chain links TRBV20-1 with TRBJ2-3, with D perhaps assigned TRBD1 or TRBD2 (5 bases each). CDR1 DFQATT and CDR2 SNEGSKA come from the germline V gene (reference sequence). V lost 0 bases and J 1 base, leaving 11 bases between the germline ends. The CDR3 has 15 residues. This CDR3 is CSARDPGRGTDTQYF. Here the CDR3 DNA reads TGCAGTGCTAGAGATCCGGGGCGGGGCACAGATACGCAGTATTTT.

This sequence joins TRBV20-1 and TRBJ1-2; 8 bases are shared with TRBD1. V gave up 3 bases and J gave up 0 bases; unmatched junction bases: 3. Germline V CDR1 and CDR2: DFQATT, SNEGSKA (reference sequence). The CDR3 has 14 residues. The CDR3 is CSAREDRANYGYTF. CDR3 nucleotides: TGCAGTGCTAGGGAGGACAGGGCTAACTATGGCTACACCTTC.

In its sample, this clonotype was seen many times. The chain combines TRBV7-2 with TRBJ2-5; D not resolved. Trimming pared 0 bases from V and 5 bases from J, leaving 7 bases between. CDR3 length equals 13 residues. CDR1 and CDR2 from the germline V gene are SGHTA and FQGNSA. This CDR3 is CASSLAKRETQYF. CDR3 nucleotide sequence: TGTGCCAGCAGCTTAGCCAAGCGTGAGACCCAGTACTTC.

This clonotype was counted a few times. The V and J genes are TRBV2 and TRBJ2-1; 12 bases align to TRBD2. The CDR3 is made up of 15 amino acids. Germline assignment: CDR1 SNHLY and CDR2 FYNNEI. J lost 5 bases, V lost 5 bases, and 4 bases had no gene match. The CDR3, as DNA: TGTGCCAGCAGTCGAACTAGCGGGGGGAACAATGAGCAGTTCTTC. It specifies CASSRTSGGNNEQFF.

In this sample, this clonotype turned up a few times. Without the conserved terminal phenylalanine or tryptophan, this CDR3 likely stems from a read error. No DNA is shown, since the ends of the CDR3 on it are uncertain; the CDR3 is the one TCRdb lists. The rearrangement joins TRBV5-1 to TRBJ2-3; the D call of TRBD2 is as the table states it, not checked on the DNA. Germline V gives CDR1 SGHRS, CDR2 YFSETQ. The CDR3 spans 12 residues, counting both ends. CDR3 sequence reads: CASSLDGGLADI.

The chain combines TRBV30 with TRBJ1-1; D is uncertain. The CDR3 spans 15 residues. V was cut by 3 bases and J by 11 bases, with 25 bases left in between. The germline gives CDR1 GTSNPN, CDR2 SVGIG (reference sequence). CDR3 in amino acids: CAWRPPGVATRGAFF. DNA of the CDR3: TGTGCCTGGAGGCCACCCGGGGTCGCTACACGGGGTGCTTTCTTT.

This clonotype was observed a few times. The chain's CDR3 is CSAPPGRGTDTQYF. The CDR3 region has the DNA TGCAGTGCTCCCCCAGGGCGGGGAACAGATACGCAGTATTTT. The gene calls are TRBV20-1 and TRBJ2-3, with D possibly matching TRBD2 (6 bases). The CDR3 contains 14 residues. The germline V gene has CDR1 DFQATT and CDR2 SNEGSKA (reference sequence). The V end was cut by 5 bases, the J end by 3 bases, with 15 bases between.

This clonotype was counted between two and nine times. The rearrangement uses TRBV20-1 and TRBJ1-6, with D possibly TRBD1 on 5 matching bases. V lost 3 bases and J lost 3, with 9 bases in between. The CDR3 is made up of 14 amino acids. The V gene's germline CDR1 is DFQATT and CDR2 SNEGSKA (reference sequence). CDR3 in amino acids: CSASLTDYNSPLHF. CDR3 bases: TGCAGTGCTAGCTTGACAGACTATAATTCACCCCTCCACTTT.

This clonotype was seen only a few times. The V gene is TRBV7-2, the J gene TRBJ2-5; D is possibly TRBD2 (5 bases). CDR1 and CDR2 from the germline V gene are SGHTA and FQGNSA. Deletions cut 1 base from V and 4 bases from J, with 16 bases between. The CDR3 spans 16 residues. CDR3 amino acids: CASSLVGRRLAETQYF. CDR3 DNA: TGTGCCAGCAGCTTAGTCGGCCGGCGGCTAGCAGAGACCCAGTACTTC.

This clonotype has more than one count but fewer than ten. The CDR3 nucleotides are TGTGCCAGCAGTCTTGGACGTCCCTACGAGCAGTACGTC. It specifies CASSLGRPYEQYV. This rearrangement joins TRBV6-6 to TRBJ2-7, with D unclear. Trimming pared 5 bases from V and 2 bases from J, leaving 10 bases between. The CDR3 spans 13 residues. Germline CDR1 reads MNHNY; CDR2 reads SVGAGI (reference sequence).

This clonotype was found once. This chain connects TRBV7-2 to TRBJ2-4; D is ambiguous. This CDR3 region has 12 residues. Germline CDR1 and CDR2: SGHTA and FQGNSA. Trimming shortened V by 5 bases and J by 6 bases, and 8 bases separated the two germline ends. CDR3 sequence reads: CASSPGTNIQYF. CDR3 bases: TGTGCCAGCAGCCCGGGTACAAACATTCAGTACTTC.

The rearrangement links TRBV20-1 to TRBJ1-5; 8 nucleotides align to TRBD1. Germline CDR1 and CDR2: DFQATT and SNEGSKA (reference sequence). Trimming cost V 6 bases and J 2 bases; bases outside gene matches: 6. This CDR3 spans 14 amino acids. In DNA form, the CDR3 reads TGCAGTGCGACGGACAGGGCTGGCAATCAGCCCCAGCATTTT. Its protein product is CSATDRAGNQPQHF.

This sequence joins TRBV2 and TRBJ2-2; D unresolved. Deletions cut 7 bases from V and 4 bases from J, with 19 bases between. This CDR3 is built from 16 residues. Per the germline V gene, CDR1 is SNHLY and CDR2 is FYNNEI. CDR3 DNA sequence: TGTGCCAGCAAGGGTATGAGGCCGGACGGCACCGGGGAGCTGTTTTTT. Protein: CASKGMRPDGTGELFF.